The clone carrying this T cell receptor (beta chain) occurred a few times. The target antigen is unknown. The record originates from a study of T cell responses to AZD1222 COVID-19 vaccine. Study-wide points: The number of AZD1222 recipients seropositive at baseline was only 6 or 7. Clonal diversity was possibly underestimated; the donors were predominantly white British and more often female. Repertoire sampling was restricted to post-peak T cell response timepoints. Nearly half of spike-specific TCRs reportedly target variant regions that are unmutated in the B.1.351 and B.1.1.7 variants.

CDR1 is LNHDA and CDR2 is SQIVND in the germline V gene (reference sequence). The CDR3 spans 16 residues. Germline trimming cut 7 bases from V and 8 bases from J; bases unmatched to any gene: 16. Repertoires were generated with immunoSEQ multiplex PCR, while TCRdb's copy carries only in-frame clones and drops some. The sample lists about 160,000 clones; roughly 94% were seen once. This chain links TRBV19 with TRBJ1-2; TRBD1 aligns across 10 bases. Sequenced here: peripheral blood, sampled on day 0 of AZD1222 vaccination. The sequence derives from an adult in good health. CDR3 bases: TGTGCCAGTACCGCGACCGGTCGACAGGGGGCCCGAGGCTACACCTTC. Its translation: CASTATGRQGARGYTF.